These 19 T cell receptor beta chains share one sample of origin, sequenced in a study of cytomegalovirus exposure and HLA in healthy donors. The PCR contained 60 Vbeta and 13 Jbeta primers. Sequenced by immunoSEQ multiplex PCR; TCRdb stores in-frame clones only, minus some. The sample carries roughly 140,000 clones, around 80% recorded once. The specimen was PBMCs. The receptors shown here come from a boy aged 2-9 years in good health and CMV-seronegative.

This chain uses TRBV27 with TRBJ2-1; D unresolved. In germline, CDR1 is MNHEY, CDR2 SMNVEV (reference sequence). The CDR3 sequence is 11 residues long. The V end was cut by 3 bases, the J end by 8 bases, with 5 bases between. Here the CDR3 DNA reads TGTGCCAGCAGTTTCTTTGATGAGCAGTTCTTC. It encodes CASSFFDEQFF.

V is TRBV27 and J is TRBJ1-6, with a possible D match to TRBD1 (6 bases). The CDR3 covers 15 residues. Germline CDR1 and CDR2: MNHEY and SMNVEV (reference sequence). V was shortened by 3 bases and J by 10 bases, with 16 bases between the two germline ends. CDR3 sequence (DNA): TGTGCCAGCAGTTTCTCCGGGGTCAGGGGATCACCCCTCCACTTT. It specifies CASSFSGVRGSPLHF.

The CDR3 sequence is CAISESGAQGFGDTQYF. Here the CDR3 DNA reads TGTGCCATCAGTGAGTCTGGTGCGCAGGGCTTTGGAGATACGCAGTATTTT. This chain connects TRBV10-3 to TRBJ2-3; D perhaps matches TRBD1 (5 bases). The V and J ends lost 0 bases and 5 bases respectively, with 18 bases between them. Germline loops: CDR1 ENHRY, CDR2 SYGVKD. The CDR3 runs to 17 residues.

The chain uses TRBV5-4 and TRBJ1-5; tentatively, D is TRBD1 (5 bases). V gave up 4 bases and J gave up 4 bases, with 9 bases separating them. The CDR3 has 13 residues. Germline CDR1 reads SGHNT; CDR2 reads YYREEE (reference sequence). The CDR3 region has the DNA TGTGCCAGCAGCCTCAACAGGAATCAGCCCCAGCATTTT. Amino acid sequence: CASSLNRNQPQHF.

The V and J genes are TRBV18 and TRBJ2-7; 14 positions match TRBD2. There are 15 residues in the CDR3. Looked up from germline, CDR1 is KGHSH and CDR2 is LQKENI. After removal of 2 bases from V and 9 bases from J, the junction contained 6 bases not matched to a gene. The CDR3 loop reads CASSPLSTSGRVQYF. CDR3 coding DNA: TGTGCCAGCTCACCATTGTCGACTAGCGGGAGGGTGCAGTACTTC.

The gene calls are TRBV2 and TRBJ2-1; D remains ambiguous. Germline CDR1 SNHLY, CDR2 FYNNEI. This CDR3 comprises 14 residues. Deletions cut 8 bases from V and 0 bases from J, with 11 bases between. The CDR3 DNA reads as TGTGCCAGCTTCTTGGCTAGCTCCTACAATGAGCAGTTCTTC. Residues: CASFLASSYNEQFF.

V usage is TRBV6-5 and J usage is TRBJ2-7, with 8 bases lining up with TRBD1. From germline, CDR1 is MNHEY and CDR2 SVGAGI. The CDR3 spans 16 residues. V trimming: 2 bases; J trimming: 0 bases; junction bases outside the gene matches: 6. The CDR3 bases are TGTGCCAGCAGTTACCCCAGGGGGCCCTACTCCTACGAGCAGTACTTC. Translated, it gives CASSYPRGPYSYEQYF.

The chain is built from TRBV7-8 and TRBJ2-5, with D unresolved. The J call may be mistaken, given a closer DNA end match to TRBJ2-7. Per the germline V gene, CDR1 is SGHVS and CDR2 is FQNEAQ. The CDR3 has 12 amino acids. In nucleotides, the CDR3 is TGTGCCAGCGGGCAGGTCTCCTACGAGCAGTACTTC. This gives the protein CASGQVSYEQYF.

The genes are TRBV6-5 and TRBJ2-7, with TRBD2 matching 7 bases. V lost 2 bases to trimming and J lost 0 bases; unmatched junction nucleotides: 4. This CDR3 has 15 amino acids. Per germline, CDR1 MNHEY and CDR2 SVGAGI. The CDR3 spells CASSYRGRDSYEQYF. Written as DNA, the CDR3 is TGTGCCAGCAGTTACCGGGGGAGGGACTCCTACGAGCAGTACTTC.

The chain combines TRBV28 with TRBJ2-3, with D hard to call. Trimming left V 6 bases short and J 0 bases short, with 16 bases between. This CDR3 contains 16 residues. Germline CDR1 is MDHEN and CDR2 is SYDVKM. The CDR3 spells CASRTWALTSTDTQYF. In nucleotides, the CDR3 is TGTGCCAGCAGAACCTGGGCGCTAACTAGCACAGATACGCAGTATTTT.

The chain carries TRBV6-1 and TRBJ1-1, with TRBD1 as a possible D gene (6 bases). V shed 5 bases and J shed 1 base, with 8 bases lying between them. Per germline, CDR1 MNHNS and CDR2 SASEGT. The CDR3 runs to 13 residues. For the CDR3, the DNA is TGTGCCAGCAGTTGGACAGCGAACACTGAAGCTTTCTTT. Translating gives CASSWTANTEAFF.

This chain joins TRBV14 and TRBJ2-7; a possible D gene is TRBD1 (5 bases). Trimming pared 1 base from V and 2 bases from J, leaving 15 bases between. The CDR3 has 16 amino acids. The germline V gene has CDR1 SGHDN and CDR2 FVKESK. The DNA of the CDR3 is TGTGCCAGCAGCCAAGGGGTTGCAGGGTTCCCCTACGAGCAGTACTTC. Protein sequence: CASSQGVAGFPYEQYF.

The gene calls are TRBV9 and TRBJ1-6; 9 nucleotides align to TRBD1. Trimming cost V 0 bases and J 10 bases; bases outside gene matches: 5. The germline V gene has CDR1 SGDLS and CDR2 YYNGEE. The CDR3 totals 15 residues. The CDR3: CASSVDRGRRSPLHF. The CDR3 nucleotides read TGTGCCAGCAGCGTAGACAGGGGGCGACGGTCACCCCTCCACTTT.

The rearrangement links TRBV6-1 to TRBJ2-5; TRBD1 might be the D (6 bases). The J call may be faulty, since TRBJ2-7 better matches the DNA end. This CDR3 has 14 residues. CDR1 is MNHNS, CDR2 SASEGT, per germline. As DNA, the CDR3 is TGTGCCAGCAGTCTAACAGGGTTTCCCCACGAGCAGTACTTC. Translated: CASSLTGFPHEQYF.

This chain uses TRBV10-3 with TRBJ1-1; 11 positions match TRBD1. Germline V gene sequence: CDR1 ENHRY, CDR2 SYGVKD. The trim removed 4 bases at V and 0 bases at J, leaving 7 bases unmatched. CDR3 length: 17 residues. CDR3 nucleotides: TGTGCCATCAGTGCCGGGACAGGGGGGAATATGAACACTGAAGCTTTCTTT. It translates to CAISAGTGGNMNTEAFF.

This chain uses TRBV18 with TRBJ1-2; 8 positions agree with TRBD1. J was trimmed by 0 bases and V by 4 bases; bases with no gene match: 19. The CDR3 contains 20 residues. The germline CDR1 and CDR2 sequences are KGHSH and LQKENI. CDR3 loop: CASSLLSLHRDRTTNYGYTF. The CDR3 DNA reads as TGTGCCAGCTCACTACTCTCCCTCCACCGGGACAGGACTACTAACTATGGCTACACCTTC.

This clone showed up just a few times. This chain connects TRBV6-1 to TRBJ2-3, with D possibly matching TRBD2 (5 bases). The CDR3 has 16 residues. V was cut by 1 base and J by 4 bases, with 15 bases left in between. Per germline, CDR1 MNHNS and CDR2 SASEGT. The CDR3 here is CASSEGFGGSPDTQYF. The CDR3 DNA follows: TGTGCCAGCAGTGAAGGGTTCGGTGGGAGCCCAGATACGCAGTATTTT.

V is TRBV7-9 and J is TRBJ1-1; no definite D call. CDR3 size: 15 residues. The germline gives CDR1 SEHNR, CDR2 FQNEAQ (reference sequence). V was pared by 4 bases and J by 0 bases, with 12 bases between. As DNA, the CDR3 is TGTGCCAGCAGCTCCTATATTGAGCTGAACACTGAAGCTTTCTTT. Translation: CASSSYIELNTEAFF. Looking up the rest from reference TRBV7-9 and TRBJ1-1 gives the full variable domain: DTGVSQNPRHKITKRGQNVTFRCDPISEHNRLYWYRQTLGQGPEFLTYFQNEAQLEKSRLLSDRFSAERPKGSFSTLEIQRTEQGDSAMYLCASSSYIELNTEAFFGQGTRLTVV.

This chain joins TRBV30 and TRBJ2-7; tentatively, D is TRBD2 (6 bases). Between the trimmed V and J ends, which lost 0 bases and 0 bases, there was a span of 12 bases. In germline, CDR1 is GTSNPN, CDR2 SVGIG (reference sequence). The CDR3 length is 15 residues. CDR3 protein: CAWSVLGGSSYEQYF. The CDR3 bases are TGTGCCTGGAGTGTACTGGGGGGAAGCTCCTACGAGCAGTACTTC.